This T cell receptor beta chain was observed in a study of T cells in Graves' hyperthyroidism and ophthalmopathy. Study at large: Blood was drawn when the patient was first diagnosed and still untreated.

Trimming took off 3 bases at V and 5 bases at J, with 20 bases between the two ends. Germline V gives CDR1 LGHNA, CDR2 YNFKEQ. This CDR3 contains 17 residues. RNA transcripts gave rise to amplified TCR beta CDR3 regions. The HTBI primer set drove a first-round RT-PCR of the TCR CDR3. A single record per CDR3 protein comes from TCRdb applying MiXCR to the multiplex PCR reads. This table has hundreds of thousands of distinct CDR3 sequences, less than 15% appearing once. Patients counted as stable if ophthalmopathy did not develop within 18 months. Investigators excluded patients with uncontrolled infection, other autoimmune disease, pregnancy or lactation. Each diagnosis was grounded in clinical symptoms, serum thyroxine and TRAb, thyroid ultrasound, and orbital computed tomography.

This TCR derives from a woman under 30 with Graves' hyperthyroidism. The sequenced sample consisted of blood. The chain employs TRBV4-2 and TRBJ2-1, with TRBD2 as a possible D gene (6 bases). CDR3 sequence: CASSHETTSRSHNEQFF. Here the CDR3 DNA reads TGTGCCAGCAGCCATGAAACGACTAGTCGGTCCCACAATGAGCAGTTCTTC.